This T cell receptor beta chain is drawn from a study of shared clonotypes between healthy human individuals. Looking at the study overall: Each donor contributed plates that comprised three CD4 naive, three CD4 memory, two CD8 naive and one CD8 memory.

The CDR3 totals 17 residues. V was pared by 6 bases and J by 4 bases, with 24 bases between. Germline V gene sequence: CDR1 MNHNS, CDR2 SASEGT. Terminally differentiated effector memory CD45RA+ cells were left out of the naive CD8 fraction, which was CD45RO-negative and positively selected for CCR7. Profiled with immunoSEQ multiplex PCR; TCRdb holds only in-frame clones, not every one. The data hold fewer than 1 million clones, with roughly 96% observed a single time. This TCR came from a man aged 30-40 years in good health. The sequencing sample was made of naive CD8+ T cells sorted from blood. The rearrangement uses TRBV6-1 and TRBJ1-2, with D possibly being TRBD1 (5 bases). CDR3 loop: CASSETIGTAGGYGYTF. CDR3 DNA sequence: TGTGCCAGCAGCGAAACGATAGGGACGGCCGGCGGCTATGGCTACACCTTC.